These 7 T cell receptor beta chains originate from one sample sequenced in a study of blood T cell repertoires in COVID-19. Some clones are missing from TCRdb's copy, which holds only in-frame ones; the method was immunoSEQ multiplex PCR. Counted here are about 190,000 clones, roughly 80% occurring once; the ten biggest clones make up roughly 5.1%. Sequenced input: peripheral blood. Receptors were obtained from a woman aged 25 to 39 with acute or convalescent COVID-19.

The rearrangement uses TRBV28 and TRBJ2-2; D might be TRBD2 (6 bases). The CDR3 covers 15 residues. Germline V CDR1 and CDR2: MDHEN, SYDVKM. The V end lost 2 bases, the J end lost 6 bases, and 13 bases lay between the germline ends. In DNA form, the CDR3 reads TGTGCCAGCAGTTTAGCGGGACGGACCCCCGGGGAGCTGTTTTTT. Translating it yields CASSLAGRTPGELFF.

The chain joins TRBV24-1 to TRBJ2-1; 11 bases map to TRBD1. Per germline, CDR1 KGHDR and CDR2 SFDVKD. The CDR3 is 14 residues long. With V trimmed by 9 bases and J by 6 bases, 6 bases remained unmatched. Here the CDR3 DNA reads TGTGCCACCGGAGGGACAGGGGGAATCAATGAGCAGTTCTTC. This translates into CATGGTGGINEQFF.

The chain carries TRBV7-2 and TRBJ2-3, with D possibly TRBD2 on 6 matching bases. Deletions cut 5 bases from V and 2 bases from J, with 11 bases between. The CDR3 extends over 14 amino acids. Germline V gene data show CDR1 as SGHTA and CDR2 as FQGNSA. CDR3 region: CASSHPGLTDTQYF. The DNA of the CDR3 is TGTGCCAGCAGCCATCCGGGACTCACAGATACGCAGTATTTT.

J is TRBJ1-1 and V is TRBV7-8; TRBD1 aligns across 7 bases. Germline V gives CDR1 SGHVS, CDR2 FQNEAQ. Unmatched junction bases numbered 6, after V lost 5 bases and J lost 3 bases. The CDR3 totals 14 residues. CDR3 sequence (DNA): TGTGCCAGCAGCGCAAACAGGGGACACACTGAAGCTTTCTTT. It yields the protein CASSANRGHTEAFF.

This sequence joins TRBV19 and TRBJ2-5, with 7 positions matching TRBD1. With 3 bases clipped from V and 2 bases from J, the junction kept 6 bases outside the gene matches. The CDR3 is made up of 15 amino acids. Germline V gene sequence: CDR1 LNHDA, CDR2 SQIVND (reference sequence). The chain's CDR3 is CASSMGQSPQETQYF. CDR3 sequence (DNA): TGTGCCAGTAGTATGGGACAGTCTCCACAAGAGACCCAGTACTTC.

The chain joins TRBV27 to TRBJ1-5; TRBD1 agrees at 8 bases. The J segment lost 2 bases and the V segment lost 3 bases, leaving 9 bases of the junction unmatched. The CDR3 is made up of 17 amino acids. Germline V lookup: CDR1 MNHEY, CDR2 SMNVEV (reference sequence). DNA of the CDR3: TGTGCCAGCAGTTTCCCTCAGGGGGCGCGGGGCAATCAGCCCCAGCATTTT. Encoded protein: CASSFPQGARGNQPQHF.

This clone was seen more than once but under ten times. This chain uses TRBV7-3 with TRBJ2-1; D may be TRBD2 (5 bases). The CDR3 runs 15 residues. V lost 2 bases, J lost 3 bases, and 11 bases lay in between. Per germline, CDR1 SGHTA and CDR2 FQGTGA. The CDR3 spells CASSLLPGDYNEQFF. The DNA for the CDR3 is TGTGCCAGCAGCTTACTCCCCGGGGACTACAATGAGCAGTTCTTC. The variable domain in full, completed from reference TRBV7-3 and TRBJ2-1, reads GAGVSQTPSNKVTEKGKYVELRCDPISGHTALYWYRQSLGQGPEFLIYFQGTGAADDSGLPNDRFFAVRPEGSVSTLKIQRTERGDSAVYLCASSLLPGDYNEQFFGPGTRLTVL.